Listed below are T cell receptor beta chains from one sample, sequenced in a study of shared clonotypes between healthy human individuals. The repertoire was sequenced with immunoSEQ multiplex PCR; TCRdb's copy has only in-frame clones and lacks some. The sample carries nearly 1 million clones, over 75% recorded once. The material sequenced was memory CD4+ T cells sorted from blood. All receptors derive from a man between 18 and 29 years old in good health. Each CDR3 is given with its conserved first and last residue. D genes are given only for firm matches. Rows give clone size only sometimes, using once, few, many, or a class for an expanded clone.

D: .; J: TRBJ1-4; V: TRBV5-4; size: .; DNA: TGTGCCAGCAGCTTAGATGGTGAAAAACTGTTTTTT; CDR3: CASSLDGEKLFF
D: TRBD2; J: TRBJ2-3; V: TRBV11-3; size: .; DNA: TGTGCCAGCAGCCAAGGGAGGGGCACAGATACGCAGTATTTT; CDR3: CASSQGRGTDTQYF
D: .; J: TRBJ1-6; V: TRBV2; size: .; DNA: TGTGCCAGCAGTGCCTGGGGAGTTGGACCGAATAATTCACCCCTCCACTTT; CDR3: CASSAWGVGPNNSPLHF
D: .; J: TRBJ2-2; V: TRBV7-9; size: .; DNA: TGTGCCAGCAGCTCAAGGGGTATCGGGGAGCTGTTTTTT; CDR3: CASSSRGIGELFF
D: TRBD1; J: TRBJ1-5; V: TRBV5-1; size: .; DNA: TGCGCCAGCAGCTTGACAGGGGCCATCCAGCCCCAGCATTTT; CDR3: CASSLTGAIQPQHF
D: TRBD2; J: TRBJ2-1; V: TRBV5-6; size: .; DNA: TGTGCCAGCAGCCCTCCGGGACTAGCGATTTACTCCTACAATGAGCAGTTCTTC; CDR3: CASSPPGLAIYSYNEQFF
D: .; J: TRBJ2-3; V: TRBV5-5; size: .; DNA: TGTGCCAGCGGGCTCCTTGGCGGGCGGGATACGCAGTATTTT; CDR3: CASGLLGGRDTQYF
D: TRBD2; J: TRBJ2-5; V: TRBV4-1; size: few; DNA: TGCGCCAGCAGCCAGGGTCTAGCGGAAGAGACCCAGTACTTC; CDR3: CASSQGLAEETQYF
D: .; J: TRBJ2-6; V: TRBV23-1; size: .; DNA: TGCGCCAGCAGTCGAGTAAATGCTGGGGCCAACGTCCTGACTTTC; CDR3: CASSRVNAGANVLTF
D: TRBD2; J: TRBJ2-3; V: TRBV28; size: .; DNA: TGTGCCAGCAGTTCGAAGTCGTTAGCGGGTTCCACAGATACGCAGTATTTT; CDR3: CASSSKSLAGSTDTQYF
D: .; J: TRBJ2-3; V: TRBV6-5; size: .; DNA: TGTGCCAGCAGTTACTCGGCCAGCGGTACGCAGTATTTT; CDR3: CASSYSASGTQYF
D: TRBD1; J: TRBJ2-7; V: TRBV30; size: .; DNA: TGTGCCTGGAGTACCCCAGGGGGTATCTCCTACGAGCAGTACTTC; CDR3: CAWSTPGGISYEQYF
D: TRBD2; J: TRBJ2-7; V: TRBV5-4; size: once; DNA: TGTGCCAGCAGCTCCGGGACTAGCTCCTACGAGCAGTACTTC; CDR3: CASSSGTSSYEQYF
D: TRBD2; J: TRBJ2-7; V: TRBV4-2; size: .; DNA: TGTGCCAGCAGCCAACCTAGCGGGGGGACCTCCTACGAGCAGTACTTC; CDR3: CASSQPSGGTSYEQYF
D: .; J: TRBJ1-1; V: TRBV18; size: .; DNA: TGTGCCAGCTCACTCAGGAAGGGGAACACTGAAGCTTTCTTT; CDR3: CASSLRKGNTEAFF
D: TRBD1; J: TRBJ1-1; V: TRBV6-1; size: .; DNA: TGTGCCAGCAGTATGAGGACAGGGGAAACTGAAGCTTTCTTT; CDR3: CASSMRTGETEAFF
D: .; J: TRBJ2-2; V: TRBV18; size: .; DNA: TGTGCCAGCTCACCCGGACAGCCCAACGGCGGGGAGCTGTTTTTT; CDR3: CASSPGQPNGGELFF
D: TRBD1; J: TRBJ1-4; V: TRBV10-3; size: .; DNA: TGTGCCATCAGTGAAGACAGGGGGGGTGAAAAACTGTTTTTT; CDR3: CAISEDRGGEKLFF
D: .; J: TRBJ2-2; V: TRBV5-1; size: .; DNA: TGCGCCACCTCCCGCGTGAGCACGAACACCGGGGAGCTGTTTTTT; CDR3: CATSRVSTNTGELFF
D: .; J: TRBJ1-2; V: TRBV6-5; size: .; DNA: TGTGCCAGCAGTTACGACGGAAATGATGGCTACACCTTC; CDR3: CASSYDGNDGYTF
D: .; J: TRBJ2-5; V: TRBV15; size: .; DNA: TGTGCCACCAGCAGGAAAGAGACCCAGTACTTC; CDR3: CATSRKETQYF
D: .; J: TRBJ1-4; V: TRBV11-2; size: .; DNA: TGTGCCAGCAGCCCTAGAAGTGAAAAACTGTTTTTT; CDR3: CASSPRSEKLFF
D: TRBD1; J: TRBJ1-6; V: TRBV2; size: many; DNA: TGTGCCAGCAGGCGGGACACAGGGGAGGTTCCCCTCCACTTT; CDR3: CASRRDTGEVPLHF
D: .; J: TRBJ1-2; V: TRBV25-1; size: .; DNA: TGTGCCAGCACCCTCTCGGGGGGAGGGTATGGCTACACCTTC; CDR3: CASTLSGGGYGYTF
D: .; J: TRBJ1-4; V: TRBV5-4; size: few; DNA: TGTGCCAGCAGCCAGCGAACCGGGACGTATGAAAAACTGTTTTTT; CDR3: CASSQRTGTYEKLFF
D: .; J: TRBJ2-7; V: TRBV5-5; size: .; DNA: TGTGCCAGCAGCTTGGTTGGTTTCGAGCAGTACTTC; CDR3: CASSLVGFEQYF
D: .; J: TRBJ2-7; V: TRBV11-2; size: medium-sized; DNA: TGTGCCAGCAGCCACGACTCGTACGAGCAGTACTTC; CDR3: CASSHDSYEQYF
D: TRBD1; J: TRBJ1-2; V: TRBV11-2; size: .; DNA: TGTGCCAGCAGCTTGTCCCGGGACAGGTTCGGTAACTATGGCTACACCTTC; CDR3: CASSLSRDRFGNYGYTF
D: TRBD1; J: TRBJ2-5; V: TRBV30; size: few; DNA: TGTGCCTGGATGCGACAGGGATGGGAAGAGACCCAGTACTTC; CDR3: CAWMRQGWEETQYF
D: .; J: TRBJ1-6; V: TRBV2; size: .; DNA: TGTGCCAGCAGGGGAAACAGGGTTTCTAGTTCACCCCTCCACTTT; CDR3: CASRGNRVSSSPLHF
D: TRBD2; J: TRBJ2-2; V: TRBV19; size: .; DNA: TGTGCCAGTCTAAGGGAGGGGACCTCCACCGGGGAGCTGTTTTTT; CDR3: CASLREGTSTGELFF
D: TRBD1; J: TRBJ2-1; V: TRBV5-6; size: .; DNA: TGTGCCAGCAGCTTTTTAGGGACAGGGAGTGGCAATGAGCAGTTCTTC; CDR3: CASSFLGTGSGNEQFF
D: TRBD1; J: TRBJ1-1; V: TRBV2; size: .; DNA: TGTGCCAGCAGGCCCGACAGGGGGCTTGGAGCTTTCTTT; CDR3: CASRPDRGLGAFF
D: TRBD1; J: TRBJ1-1; V: TRBV6-6; size: .; DNA: TGTGCCAGCAGTCTGGGGGGGACAGGGGGTACTGAAGCTTTCTTT; CDR3: CASSLGGTGGTEAFF
D: .; J: TRBJ1-5; V: TRBV5-6; size: .; DNA: TGTGCCAGCAGCGCAAGTCTGAGCAGCAATCAGCCCCAGCATTTT; CDR3: CASSASLSSNQPQHF
D: TRBD1; J: TRBJ2-5; V: TRBV5-6; size: .; DNA: TGTGCCAGCAGCTTAGACAGGGGATCTAAAGAGACCCAGTACTTC; CDR3: CASSLDRGSKETQYF
D: TRBD2; J: TRBJ2-1; V: TRBV14; size: few; DNA: TGTGCCAGCAGCCAAGATCTCCTAGCGGGGGGGCTTGACGAGCAGTTCTTC; CDR3: CASSQDLLAGGLDEQFF
D: .; J: TRBJ2-1; V: TRBV4-3; size: .; DNA: TGCGCCAGCAGCCAGGAATGGGAGGGAGGGGGCTACAATGAGCAGTTCTTC; CDR3: CASSQEWEGGGYNEQFF
D: .; J: TRBJ1-6; V: TRBV19; size: many; DNA: TGTGCCAGTAGTATGGACATCTATAATTCACCCCTCCACTTT; CDR3: CASSMDIYNSPLHF
D: .; J: TRBJ2-7; V: TRBV5-1; size: .; DNA: TGCGCCAGCAGCTTGGACGGGAATGGCAACGAGCAGTACTTC; CDR3: CASSLDGNGNEQYF
D: .; J: TRBJ1-4; V: TRBV15; size: .; DNA: TGTGCCACCAGCAGAGCGGGGTCTGTAGGTGAAAAACTGTTTTTT; CDR3: CATSRAGSVGEKLFF
D: .; J: TRBJ2-1; V: TRBV10-3; size: .; DNA: TGTGCCATCAGTGAGTCGGGGCTAGCCGGGTCCAATGAGCAGTTCTTC; CDR3: CAISESGLAGSNEQFF
D: TRBD2; J: TRBJ2-1; V: TRBV5-1; size: .; DNA: TGCGCCAGCAGCCACGGGAGCGGGAGTTCCAATGAGCAGTTCTTC; CDR3: CASSHGSGSSNEQFF
D: .; J: TRBJ2-5; V: TRBV4-1; size: .; DNA: TGCGCCAGCAGCCAAGAGCCCGAACGGGAAGAGACCCAGTACTTC; CDR3: CASSQEPEREETQYF
D: .; J: TRBJ1-2; V: TRBV7-9; size: .; DNA: TGTGCCAGCAGCCCCAAAGGGACCAACTATGGCTACACCTTC; CDR3: CASSPKGTNYGYTF
D: TRBD1; J: TRBJ1-2; V: TRBV9; size: .; DNA: TGTGCCAGCAGCTCTCGAGACAGGGGCGAGTTCGGCTACACCTTC; CDR3: CASSSRDRGEFGYTF
D: .; J: TRBJ2-1; V: TRBV4-1; size: few; DNA: TGCGCCAGCAGCCAAGTGGCGCGGGAACCCTACAATGAGCAGTTCTTC; CDR3: CASSQVAREPYNEQFF
D: TRBD1; J: TRBJ1-2; V: TRBV6-5; size: .; DNA: TGTGCCAGCAGTCTTGGACAGGGGGCCAGTCATGGCTACACCTTC; CDR3: CASSLGQGASHGYTF